The 20 T cell receptor beta chains listed next were all sequenced from one sample in a study of tumor-infiltrating lymphocytes in primary liver carcinoma. Unsorted bulk tissue, roughly 20-32 mg of it, served as the source for co-extraction of RNA and DNA. TCR beta cDNA was made from roughly 450 ng total RNA with a constant-region primer. Libraries for TCR beta were built through three nested multiplex PCR rounds, which together made up a slightly modified ARM-PCR procedure. A C-beta reverse primer and TRBV1-TRBV30 forward primers served in each of the first two PCR rounds, at about 10 cycles apiece. TCRdb itself ran the multiplex PCR reads through MiXCR, one entry per CDR3 protein. Among fewer than 70,000 distinct CDR3 sequences, approximately 70% were seen once, and the ten largest hold approximately 50%. The sample taken for sequencing was liver tumor tissue from sampling region 2. The subset was: tumor region T2, inferior pole. Receptors were obtained from a man in his forties with primary liver carcinoma and hepatitis B virus infection.

This clonotype has a single count. An end of the junction differs from the germline gene, which may be a read error. This sequence joins TRBV7-8 and TRBJ1-2; no firm D call. CDR3 length: 15 residues. From germline, CDR1 is SGHVS and CDR2 FQNEAQ. The DNA of the CDR3 is TGCGTCAGCAGCTTAAGTTCCCCATTGGCCTATGGCTACACCTTC. It yields the protein CVSSLSSPLAYGYTF.

Of note for this clonotype: A read error is likely, as this CDR3 ends without the conserved phenylalanine or tryptophan. This chain connects TRBV11-2 to TRBJ2-3, with TRBD2 matching over 7 bases. CDR1 and CDR2 from the germline V gene are SGHAT and FQNNGV. The CDR3 runs 20 residues. The CDR3 bases are TGTGCCAGCAGTTTAGCCCTGAGGGGTCCGCGGGAGAATGGCACAGATACGCAGTATCTT. Protein product: CASSLALRGPRENGTDTQYL.

Regarding this clonotype: The junction shows a germline mismatch at one end, possibly a read error. This chain links TRBV11-2 with TRBJ2-1; D unclear. The CDR3 length is 16 residues. Per germline, CDR1 SGHAT and CDR2 FQNNGV. CDR3 loop: CASSSDPENSYNEEFF. Here the CDR3 DNA reads TGTGCCAGCAGCTCAGATCCAGAGAACTCCTACAATGAGGAGTTCTTC.

CDR3 residues: CSVLTSGMGNEQFF. DNA of the CDR3: TGCAGCGTGTTGACTAGCGGGATGGGCAATGAGCAGTTCTTC. The rearrangement uses TRBV29-1 and TRBJ2-1; 11 nucleotides line up with TRBD2. The ends lost 6 bases at V and 6 bases at J; junction bases unmatched: 7. Germline V gives CDR1 SQVTM, CDR2 ANQGSEA. The CDR3 extends over 14 amino acids.

Worth noting for this clonotype: Because the CDR3 is missing its conserved closing phenylalanine or tryptophan, this is likely a read error. The chain employs TRBV29-1 and TRBJ2-3; 10 nucleotides align to TRBD1. From germline, CDR1 is SQVTM and CDR2 ANQGSEA. This CDR3 is built from 14 residues. The CDR3 spells CIVSGTGASDTQYI. CDR3 coding DNA: TGCATCGTTTCCGGGACAGGGGCGTCAGATACGCAGTATATC.

A word on this clonotype: A junction boundary mismatches the germline segment, possibly from a read error. This rearrangement joins TRBV12-3 or TRBV12-4 to TRBJ2-4; TRBD2 agrees at 8 bases. The CDR3 spans 14 residues. CDR3 protein: CASKRAGDGNTQYF. The CDR3 nucleotides read TGTGCCAGCAAGAGAGCGGGAGATGGAAACACTCAGTACTTC.

Concerning this clonotype itself: A read error may account for a junction end that differs from germline. The rearrangement joins TRBV6-1 to TRBJ2-2; 11 positions match TRBD2. Germline V gives CDR1 MNHNS, CDR2 SASEGT. The CDR3 runs 16 residues. This chain's CDR3 is CASGGLADEHTVELFF. As DNA, the CDR3 is TGTGCCAGCGGGGGACTAGCGGACGAACACACCGTGGAGCTGTTTTTT.

The V call is TRBV6-5, the J call TRBJ2-2; 13 bases agree with TRBD2. Trimming removed 6 bases from V and 8 bases from J; junction bases left unmatched: 6. Germline V gene lookup returns CDR1 MNHEY and CDR2 SVGAGI. CDR3 length: 15 amino acids. The CDR3 region is CASRWTSGSIGELFF. The DNA for the CDR3 is TGTGCCAGCAGGTGGACTAGCGGGAGTATTGGGGAGCTGTTTTTT.

This clonotype was detected only a few times. The chain employs TRBV24-1 and TRBJ2-3; no firm D call. Germline CDR1 reads KGHDR; CDR2 reads SFDVKD. There are 12 residues in the CDR3. Trimming stripped 6 bases from V and 2 bases from J, with 5 bases between. The CDR3 loop is CATSWATDTQYF. In nucleotides, the CDR3 is TGTGCCACCAGTTGGGCCACAGATACGCAGTATTTT.

A note on this clonotype: At one end, the junction sequence differs from germline, possibly due to a read error. The chain is built from TRBV6-5 and TRBJ2-7; D is ambiguous. The CDR3 runs 12 residues. Germline V CDR1 and CDR2: MNHEY, SVGAGI. As DNA, the CDR3 is TGTGCCACCCAGGATGGACGGAGCGAGCAGTGCTTC. Its translation: CATQDGRSEQCF.

In its sample, this clonotype was seen many times. The chain employs TRBV6-5 and TRBJ1-2; D call uncertain. CDR1 MNHEY and CDR2 SVGAGI come from the germline V gene. V shed 5 bases and J shed 6 bases, with 10 bases lying between them. The CDR3 spans 12 residues. The CDR3 DNA is TGTGCCAGCAGTGACCGACTTCATGGCTACACCTTC. Its protein product is CASSDRLHGYTF.

As concerns this clonotype: Here the CDR3 omits its conserved ending phenylalanine or tryptophan, so a read error is the likely source. V is TRBV13 and J is TRBJ2-6; D uncertain. This CDR3 region has 17 residues. Germline V lookup: CDR1 PRHDT, CDR2 FYEKMQ (reference sequence). The CDR3 DNA sequence: TGTTTCAGCACCATTTACCTGGACGGCTCTGGGGCCAACGTCCTGACTCTC. Amino acids: CFSTIYLDGSGANVLTL.

This clonotype appeared a single time. The chain has TRBV24-1 and TRBJ2-1; D might be TRBD2 (6 bases). Trimming stripped 5 bases from V and 4 bases from J, with 20 bases between. The germline V gene encodes CDR1 KGHDR and CDR2 SFDVKD. The CDR3 has 17 residues. CDR3 sequence: CATSGPGGTSSYNEQFF. CDR3 coding DNA: TGTGCCACCAGTGGACCGGGCGGGACGAGCTCATACAATGAGCAGTTCTTC.

A remark on this clonotype: This may stem from a read error, because a much larger clone lies one nucleotide away. The rearrangement uses TRBV5-1 and TRBJ2-5, with D tentatively TRBD2 (5 bases). The germline V gene encodes CDR1 SGHRS and CDR2 YFSETQ. V was clipped by 2 bases and J by 5 bases, with 16 bases between them. The CDR3 length is 15 residues. In DNA form, the CDR3 reads TGCGCCAGCAGCTTAGCGGTAGGGCGAGGGGAGACCCAGTACTTC. It codes for CASSLAVGRGETQYF.

This clonotype was recorded a few times. The chain joins TRBV4-1 to TRBJ2-2, with D uncertain. V was cut by 1 base and J by 6 bases, with 3 bases left in between. This CDR3 contains 12 residues. Germline CDR1 and CDR2: MGHRA and YSYEKL. The CDR3 bases are TGCGCCAGCAGCCAAGTCTCCGGGGAGCTGTTTTTT. Translated, it gives CASSQVSGELFF.

This clonotype occurred a few times. This sequence joins TRBV12-3 or TRBV12-4 and TRBJ1-1, with a tentative D call TRBD1 (6 bases). The CDR3 has 12 amino acids. Trimming pared 5 bases from V and 11 bases from J, leaving 15 bases between. CDR3 DNA: TGTGCCAGCAGTGAACAGGGTGTGCGGGCTTTCTTT. It is translated as CASSEQGVRAFF.

In its sample, this clonotype was seen many times. CDR3 amino acids: CASRREGLAGTYEQYF. CDR3 DNA: TGTGCCAGCAGACGAGAAGGACTAGCGGGGACCTACGAGCAGTACTTC. This chain joins TRBV6-5 and TRBJ2-7; 12 bases are a match to TRBD2. The CDR3 runs to 16 residues. V trimming: 6 bases; J trimming: 2 bases; junction bases outside the gene matches: 8. Germline-derived CDR1 and CDR2 are MNHEY and SVGAGI.

This chain connects TRBV29-1 to TRBJ2-5; either TRBD1 or TRBD2 may supply D (5 bases each). This CDR3 is 13 amino acids long. The germline V gene encodes CDR1 SQVTM and CDR2 ANQGSEA. The V gene lost 7 bases and the J gene lost 5 bases, with 17 bases spanning the gap. CDR3 amino acids: CSAGDLRAETQYF. DNA for the CDR3: TGCAGCGCCGGGGACCTTCGGGCTGAGACCCAGTACTTC.

This clonotype was seen only a few times. Because it lacks the conserved phenylalanine or tryptophan at the end, this CDR3 is likely a read error. The chain links TRBV29-1 to TRBJ2-2; D perhaps matches TRBD2 (6 bases). The V end lost 5 bases, the J end lost 5 bases, and 15 bases lay between the germline ends. Looked up from germline, CDR1 is SQVTM and CDR2 is ANQGSEA. CDR3 length: 14 amino acids. This CDR3 reads CSVPRNGGTGELFC. DNA for the CDR3: TGCAGCGTTCCACGTAACGGAGGGACCGGGGAGCTGTTTTGT.

The sample holds one count of this clonotype. One end of the junction fails to match germline, which may point to a read error. This rearrangement joins TRBV11-2 to TRBJ2-2; D is unresolved. The CDR3 has 13 amino acids. Germline CDR1 and CDR2: SGHAT and FQNNGV. CDR3 coding DNA: TGTGTCAGCAGCTTGACGGATACCGAGGAGCTGTTTTTT. Encoded protein: CVSSLTDTEELFF. Filled out from reference TRBV11-2 and TRBJ2-2, the complete variable domain reads EAGVAQSPRYKIIEKRQSVAFWCNPISGHATLYWYQQILGQGPKLLIQFQNNGVVDDSQLPKDRFSAERLKGVDSTLKIQPAKLEDSAVYLCVSSLTDTEELFFGEGSRLTVL.